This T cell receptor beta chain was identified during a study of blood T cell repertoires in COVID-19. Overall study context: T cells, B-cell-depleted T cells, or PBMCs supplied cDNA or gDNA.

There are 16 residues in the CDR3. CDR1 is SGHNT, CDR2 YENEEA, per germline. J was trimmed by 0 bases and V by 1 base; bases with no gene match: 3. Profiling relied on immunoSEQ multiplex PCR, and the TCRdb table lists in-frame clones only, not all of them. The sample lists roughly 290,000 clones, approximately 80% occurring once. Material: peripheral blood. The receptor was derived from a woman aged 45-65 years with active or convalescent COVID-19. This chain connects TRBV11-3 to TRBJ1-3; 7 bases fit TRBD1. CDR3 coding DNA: TGTGCCAGCAGCTTAGGGGGACAGACCTCTGGAAACACCATATATTTT. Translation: CASSLGGQTSGNTIYF.